This T cell receptor beta chain was obtained from a study of T cell changes during pregnancy in multiple sclerosis. Assay: immunoSEQ multiplex PCR; the TCRdb copy retains only in-frame clones and omits some. This table has some 80,000 clones, roughly nine tenths appearing once. The germline V gene encodes CDR1 MNHNS and CDR2 SASEGT. Trimming cost V 5 bases and J 5 bases; bases outside gene matches: 7. CDR3 length: 14 residues. This clonotype was obtained from a female donor in good health, enrolled as a control in a pregnancy study. The chain carries TRBV6-1 and TRBJ1-2; 8 bases align to TRBD1. Here the sequenced sample was peripheral blood, taken in the first trimester of pregnancy. The CDR3 DNA is TGTGCCAGCAGTTCGGACAGGGTAGGGTATGGCTACACCTTC. Translated, it gives CASSSDRVGYGYTF.